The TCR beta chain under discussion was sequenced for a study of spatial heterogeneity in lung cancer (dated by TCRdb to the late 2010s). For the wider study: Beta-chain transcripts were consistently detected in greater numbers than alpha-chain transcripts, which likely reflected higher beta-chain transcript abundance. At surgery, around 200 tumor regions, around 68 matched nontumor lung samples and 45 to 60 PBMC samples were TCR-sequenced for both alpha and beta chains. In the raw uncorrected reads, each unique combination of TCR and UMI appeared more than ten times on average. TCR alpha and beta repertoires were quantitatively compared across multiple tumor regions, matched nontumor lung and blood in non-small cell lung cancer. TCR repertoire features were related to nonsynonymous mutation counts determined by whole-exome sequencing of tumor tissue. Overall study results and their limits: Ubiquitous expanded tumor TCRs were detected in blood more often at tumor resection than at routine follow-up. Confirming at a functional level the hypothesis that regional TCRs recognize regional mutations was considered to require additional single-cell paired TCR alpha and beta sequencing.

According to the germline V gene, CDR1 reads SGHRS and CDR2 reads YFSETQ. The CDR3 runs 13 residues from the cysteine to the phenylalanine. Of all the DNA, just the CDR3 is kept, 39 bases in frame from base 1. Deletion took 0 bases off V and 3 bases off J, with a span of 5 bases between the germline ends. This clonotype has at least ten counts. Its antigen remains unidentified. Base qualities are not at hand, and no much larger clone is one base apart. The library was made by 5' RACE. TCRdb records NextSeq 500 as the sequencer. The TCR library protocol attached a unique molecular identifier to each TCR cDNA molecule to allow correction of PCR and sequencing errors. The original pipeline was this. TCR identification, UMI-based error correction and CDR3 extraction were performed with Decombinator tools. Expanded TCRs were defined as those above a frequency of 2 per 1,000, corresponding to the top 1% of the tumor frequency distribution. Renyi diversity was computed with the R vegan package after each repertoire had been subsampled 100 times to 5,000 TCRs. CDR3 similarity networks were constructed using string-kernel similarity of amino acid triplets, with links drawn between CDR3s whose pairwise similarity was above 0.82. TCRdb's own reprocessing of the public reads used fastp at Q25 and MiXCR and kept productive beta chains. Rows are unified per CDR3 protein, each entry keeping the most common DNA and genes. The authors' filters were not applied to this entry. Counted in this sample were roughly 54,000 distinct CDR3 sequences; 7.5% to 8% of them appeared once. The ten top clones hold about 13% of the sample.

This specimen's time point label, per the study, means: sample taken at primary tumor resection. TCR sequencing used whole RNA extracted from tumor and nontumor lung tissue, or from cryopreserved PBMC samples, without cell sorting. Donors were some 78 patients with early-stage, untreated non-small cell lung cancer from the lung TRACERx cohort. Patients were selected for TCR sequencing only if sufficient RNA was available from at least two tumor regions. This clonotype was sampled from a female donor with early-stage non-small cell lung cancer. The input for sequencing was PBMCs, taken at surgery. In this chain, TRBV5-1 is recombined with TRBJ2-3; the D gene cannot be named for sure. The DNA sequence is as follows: TGCGCCAGCAGCTTGGGGTTAACAGATACGCAGTATTTT. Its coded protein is CASSLGLTDTQYF.